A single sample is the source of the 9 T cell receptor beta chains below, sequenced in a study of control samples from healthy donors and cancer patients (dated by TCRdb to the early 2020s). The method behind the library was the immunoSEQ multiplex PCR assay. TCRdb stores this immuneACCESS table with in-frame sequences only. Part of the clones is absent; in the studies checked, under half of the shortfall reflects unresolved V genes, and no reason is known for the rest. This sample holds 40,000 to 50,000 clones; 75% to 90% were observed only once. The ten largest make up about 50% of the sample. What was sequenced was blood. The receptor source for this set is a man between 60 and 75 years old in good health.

The CDR3 sequence is CASSLEFNQPQHF. The CDR3 region has the DNA TGTGCCAGCAGCTTAGAGTTCAATCAGCCCCAGCATTTT. The chain links TRBV7-2 to TRBJ1-5; D uncertain. The CDR3 extends over 13 amino acids. Germline V gene sequence: CDR1 SGHTA, CDR2 FQGNSA. Trimming stripped 1 base from V and 3 bases from J, with 4 bases between.

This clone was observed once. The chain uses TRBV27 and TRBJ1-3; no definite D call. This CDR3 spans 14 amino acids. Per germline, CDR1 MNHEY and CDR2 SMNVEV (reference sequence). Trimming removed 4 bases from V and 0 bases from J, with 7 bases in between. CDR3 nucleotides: TGTGCCAGCAGTTCAGCCGTCTCTGGAAACACCATATATTTT. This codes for CASSSAVSGNTIYF.

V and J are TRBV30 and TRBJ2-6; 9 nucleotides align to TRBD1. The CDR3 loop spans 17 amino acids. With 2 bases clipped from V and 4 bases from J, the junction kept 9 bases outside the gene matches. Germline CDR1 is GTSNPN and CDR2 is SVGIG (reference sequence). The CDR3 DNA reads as TGTGCCTGGAGTACCGGCCACAGGGGGCGAGGGGCCAACGTCCTGACTTTC. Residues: CAWSTGHRGRGANVLTF. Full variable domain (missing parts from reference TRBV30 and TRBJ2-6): SQTIHQWPATLVQPVGSPLSLECTVEGTSNPNLYWYRQAAGRGLQLLFYSVGIGQISSEVPQNLSASRPQDRQFILSSKKLLLSDSGFYLCAWSTGHRGRGANVLTFGAGSRLTVL.

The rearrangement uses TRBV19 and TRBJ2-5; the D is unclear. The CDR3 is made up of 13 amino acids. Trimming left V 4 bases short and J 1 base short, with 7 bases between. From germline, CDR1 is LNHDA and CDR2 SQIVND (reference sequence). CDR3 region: CASSTLLQETQYF. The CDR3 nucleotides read TGTGCCAGTAGTACCTTACTCCAAGAGACCCAGTACTTC.

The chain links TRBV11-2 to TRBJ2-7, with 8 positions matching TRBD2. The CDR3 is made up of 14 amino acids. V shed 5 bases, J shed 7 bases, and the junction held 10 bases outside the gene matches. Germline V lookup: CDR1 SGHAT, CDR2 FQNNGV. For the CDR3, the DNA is TGTGCCAGCAGCCGAGCTGGCGGGAGGAGGGAGCAGTACTTC. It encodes CASSRAGGRREQYF.

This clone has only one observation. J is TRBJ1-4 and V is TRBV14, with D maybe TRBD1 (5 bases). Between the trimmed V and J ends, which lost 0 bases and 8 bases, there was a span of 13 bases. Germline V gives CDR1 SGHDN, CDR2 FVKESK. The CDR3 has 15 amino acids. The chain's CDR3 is CASSQDQGAGEKLFF. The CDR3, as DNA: TGTGCCAGCAGCCAAGATCAAGGGGCGGGCGAAAAACTGTTTTTT.

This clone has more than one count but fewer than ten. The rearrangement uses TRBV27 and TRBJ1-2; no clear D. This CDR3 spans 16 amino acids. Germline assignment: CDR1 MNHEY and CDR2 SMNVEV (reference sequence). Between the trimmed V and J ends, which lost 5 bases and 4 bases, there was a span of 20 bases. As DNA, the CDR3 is TGTGCCAGCAGTCGGACCAATTCGCCGCTGGGCTATGGCTACACCTTC. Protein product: CASSRTNSPLGYGYTF.

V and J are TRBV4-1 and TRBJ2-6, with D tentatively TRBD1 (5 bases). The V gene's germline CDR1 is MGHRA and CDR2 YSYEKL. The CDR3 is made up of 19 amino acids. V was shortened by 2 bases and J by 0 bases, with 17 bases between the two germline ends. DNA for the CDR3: TGCGCCAGCAGCCAAAAGGGGCAGGGCTCGAACTCTGGGGCCAACGTCCTGACTTTC. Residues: CASSQKGQGSNSGANVLTF.

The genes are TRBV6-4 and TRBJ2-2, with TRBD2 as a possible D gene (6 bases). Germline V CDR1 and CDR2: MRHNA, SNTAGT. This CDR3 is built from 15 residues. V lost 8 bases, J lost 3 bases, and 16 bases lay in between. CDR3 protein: CASGTGTPDTGELFF. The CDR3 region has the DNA TGTGCCAGCGGAACCGGGACTCCCGACACCGGGGAGCTGTTTTTT.